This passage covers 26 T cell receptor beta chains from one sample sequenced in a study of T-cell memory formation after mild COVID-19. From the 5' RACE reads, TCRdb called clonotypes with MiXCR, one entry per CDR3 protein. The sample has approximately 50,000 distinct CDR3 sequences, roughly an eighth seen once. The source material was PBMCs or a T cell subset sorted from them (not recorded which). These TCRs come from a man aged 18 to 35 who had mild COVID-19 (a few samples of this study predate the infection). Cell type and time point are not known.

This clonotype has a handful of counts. CDR3 nucleotides: TGTGCCAGCAGCGTAGAGGGACACAACACCGGGGAGCTGTTTTTT. Its protein product is CASSVEGHNTGELFF. This chain connects TRBV9 to TRBJ2-2; a weak D match, TRBD1 (6 bases). CDR1 and CDR2 (germline): SGDLS, YYNGEE. The length of the CDR3 is 15 residues. Trimming pared 0 bases from V and 2 bases from J, leaving 8 bases between.

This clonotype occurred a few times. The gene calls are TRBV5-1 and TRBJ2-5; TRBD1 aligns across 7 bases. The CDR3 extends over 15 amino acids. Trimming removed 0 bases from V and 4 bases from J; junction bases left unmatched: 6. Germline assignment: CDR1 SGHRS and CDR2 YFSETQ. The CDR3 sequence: CASSLAPRQGETQYF. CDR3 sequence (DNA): TGCGCCAGCAGCTTGGCCCCAAGACAGGGAGAGACCCAGTACTTC.

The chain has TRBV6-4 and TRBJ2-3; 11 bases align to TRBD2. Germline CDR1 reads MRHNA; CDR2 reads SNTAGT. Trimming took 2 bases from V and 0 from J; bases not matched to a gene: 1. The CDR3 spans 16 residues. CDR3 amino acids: CASSDLAGGSTDTQYF. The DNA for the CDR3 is TGTGCCAGCAGTGACCTAGCGGGGGGTAGCACAGATACGCAGTATTTT.

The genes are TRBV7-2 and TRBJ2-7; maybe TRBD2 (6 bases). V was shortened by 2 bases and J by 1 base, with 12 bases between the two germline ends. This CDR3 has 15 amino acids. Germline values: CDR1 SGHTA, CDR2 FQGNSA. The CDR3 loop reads CASSLQGGLSYEQYV. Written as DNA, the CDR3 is TGTGCCAGCAGCTTACAGGGAGGTCTATCCTACGAGCAGTACGTC.

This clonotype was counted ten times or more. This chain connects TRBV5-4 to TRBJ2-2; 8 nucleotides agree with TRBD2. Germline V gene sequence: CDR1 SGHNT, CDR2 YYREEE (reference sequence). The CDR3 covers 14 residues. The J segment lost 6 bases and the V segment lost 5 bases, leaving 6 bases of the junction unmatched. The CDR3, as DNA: TGTGCCAGCAGGGGGACTAGTTCCGCCGGGGAGCTGTTTTTT. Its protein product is CASRGTSSAGELFF.

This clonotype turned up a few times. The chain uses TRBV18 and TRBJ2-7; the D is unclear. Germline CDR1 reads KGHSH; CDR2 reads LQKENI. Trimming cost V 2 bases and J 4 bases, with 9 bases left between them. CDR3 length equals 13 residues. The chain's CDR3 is CASSPAAVYEQYV. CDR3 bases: TGTGCCAGCTCACCAGCCGCAGTGTACGAGCAGTACGTC.

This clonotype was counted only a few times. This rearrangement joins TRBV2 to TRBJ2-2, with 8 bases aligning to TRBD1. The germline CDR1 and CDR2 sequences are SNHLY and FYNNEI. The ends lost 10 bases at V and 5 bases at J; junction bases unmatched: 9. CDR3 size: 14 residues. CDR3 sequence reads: CATSGQGGTGELFF. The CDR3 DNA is TGTGCCACCTCAGGACAGGGCGGTACCGGGGAGCTGTTTTTT.

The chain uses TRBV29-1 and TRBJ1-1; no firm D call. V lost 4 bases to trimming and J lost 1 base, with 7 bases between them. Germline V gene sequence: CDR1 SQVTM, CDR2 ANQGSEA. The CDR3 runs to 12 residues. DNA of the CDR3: TGCAGCGTTGGGAGACAGAACACTGAAGCTTTCTTT. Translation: CSVGRQNTEAFF.

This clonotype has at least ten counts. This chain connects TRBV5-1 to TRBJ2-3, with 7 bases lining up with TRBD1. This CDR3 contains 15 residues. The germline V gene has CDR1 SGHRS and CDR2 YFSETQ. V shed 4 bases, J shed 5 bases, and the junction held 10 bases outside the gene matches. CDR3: CASSPQTGRKDTQYF. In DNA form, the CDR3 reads TGCGCCAGCAGCCCCCAGACAGGGCGTAAAGATACGCAGTATTTT.

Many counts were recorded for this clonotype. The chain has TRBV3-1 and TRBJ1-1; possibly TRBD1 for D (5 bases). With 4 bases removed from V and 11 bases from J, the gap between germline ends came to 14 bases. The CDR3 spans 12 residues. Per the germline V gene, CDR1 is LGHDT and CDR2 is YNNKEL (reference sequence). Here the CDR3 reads CASSPRGRRAFF. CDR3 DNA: TGTGCCAGCAGCCCCCGGGGCAGGAGGGCTTTCTTT.

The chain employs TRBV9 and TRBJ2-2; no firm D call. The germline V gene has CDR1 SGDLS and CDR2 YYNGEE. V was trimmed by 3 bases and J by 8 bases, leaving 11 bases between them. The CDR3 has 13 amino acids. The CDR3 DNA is TGTGCCAGCAGCGCGACTCTCTGGGGGGAGCTGTTTTTT. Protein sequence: CASSATLWGELFF.

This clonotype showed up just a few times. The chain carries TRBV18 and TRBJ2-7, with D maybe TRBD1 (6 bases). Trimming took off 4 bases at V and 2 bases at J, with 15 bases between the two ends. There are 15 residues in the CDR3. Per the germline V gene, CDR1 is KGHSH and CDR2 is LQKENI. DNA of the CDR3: TGTGCCAGCTCACTGGATCCCGGACAGCCCTACGAGCAGTACTTC. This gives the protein CASSLDPGQPYEQYF.

CDR3 in DNA: TGTGCCAGCAGTCCCTACTTCTCCGGGACAGATAGCAATCAGCCCCAGCATTTT. Its translation is CASSPYFSGTDSNQPQHF. The chain has TRBV28 and TRBJ1-5, with 7 bases fitting TRBD1. The CDR3 covers 18 residues. V shed 5 bases, J shed 0 bases, and the junction held 13 bases outside the gene matches. Germline-derived CDR1 and CDR2 are MDHEN and SYDVKM.

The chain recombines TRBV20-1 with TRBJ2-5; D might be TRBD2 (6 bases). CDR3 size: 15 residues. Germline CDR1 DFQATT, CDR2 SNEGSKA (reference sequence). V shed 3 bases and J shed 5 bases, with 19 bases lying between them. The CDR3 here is CSARNSRRGGETQYF. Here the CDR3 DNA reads TGCAGTGCTAGGAATTCCAGACGCGGAGGGGAGACCCAGTACTTC.

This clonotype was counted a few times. Written as DNA, the CDR3 is TGTGCCAGCAGTTTAAGGGACAGGACAGATACGCAGTATTTT. This gives the protein CASSLRDRTDTQYF. V gene TRBV27 combines with J gene TRBJ2-3; 8 positions agree with TRBD1. Germline CDR1 reads MNHEY; CDR2 reads SMNVEV (reference sequence). V shed 2 bases and J 3 bases; nucleotides not matched to a gene: 1. CDR3 length equals 14 residues.

The CDR3: CSAPTGFDGYTF. The CDR3 nucleotides are TGCAGTGCTCCGACAGGTTTCGATGGCTACACCTTC. The V and J genes are TRBV20-1 and TRBJ1-2; perhaps TRBD1 as D (6 bases). Germline loops: CDR1 DFQATT, CDR2 SNEGSKA (reference sequence). CDR3 length: 12 residues. V was shortened by 5 bases and J by 6 bases, with 13 bases between the two germline ends.

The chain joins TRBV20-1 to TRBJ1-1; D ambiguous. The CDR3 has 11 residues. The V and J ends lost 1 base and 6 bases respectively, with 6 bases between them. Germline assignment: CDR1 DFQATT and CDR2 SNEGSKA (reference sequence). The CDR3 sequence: CSARVLPEAFF. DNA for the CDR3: TGCAGTGCTAGAGTTTTGCCTGAAGCTTTCTTT.

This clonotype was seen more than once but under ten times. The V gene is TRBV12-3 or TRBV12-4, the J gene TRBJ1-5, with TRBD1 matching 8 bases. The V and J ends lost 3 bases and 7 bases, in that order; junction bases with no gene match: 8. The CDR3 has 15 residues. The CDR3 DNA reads TGTGCCAGCAGTTTTCATACAGGGGGTAACCAGCCCCAGCATTTT. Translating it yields CASSFHTGGNQPQHF.

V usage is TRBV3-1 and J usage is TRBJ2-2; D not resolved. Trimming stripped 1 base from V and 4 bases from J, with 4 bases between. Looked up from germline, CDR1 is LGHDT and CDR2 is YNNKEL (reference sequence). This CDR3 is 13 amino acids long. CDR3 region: CASSQVGTGELFF. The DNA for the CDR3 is TGTGCCAGCAGCCAAGTGGGCACCGGGGAGCTGTTTTTT.

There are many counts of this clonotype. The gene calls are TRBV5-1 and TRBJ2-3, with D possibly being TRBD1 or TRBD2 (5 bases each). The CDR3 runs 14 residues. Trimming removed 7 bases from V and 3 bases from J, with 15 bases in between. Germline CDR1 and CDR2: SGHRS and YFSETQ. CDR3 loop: CASRDGSWTDTQYF. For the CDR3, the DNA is TGCGCCAGCCGGGACGGATCCTGGACAGATACGCAGTATTTT.

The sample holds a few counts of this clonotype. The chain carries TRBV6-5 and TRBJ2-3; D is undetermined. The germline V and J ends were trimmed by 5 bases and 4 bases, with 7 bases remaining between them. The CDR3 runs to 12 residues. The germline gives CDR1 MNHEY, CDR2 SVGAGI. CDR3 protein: CASSPNSDTQYF. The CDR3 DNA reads TGTGCCAGCAGTCCTAATTCAGATACGCAGTATTTT.

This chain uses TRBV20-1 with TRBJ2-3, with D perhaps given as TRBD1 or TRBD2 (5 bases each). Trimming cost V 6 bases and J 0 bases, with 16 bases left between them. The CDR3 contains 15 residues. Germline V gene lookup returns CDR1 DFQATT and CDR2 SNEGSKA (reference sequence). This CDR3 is CSARGPRVSTDTQYF. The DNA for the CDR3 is TGCAGTGCCCGGGGCCCGCGGGTGAGCACAGATACGCAGTATTTT.

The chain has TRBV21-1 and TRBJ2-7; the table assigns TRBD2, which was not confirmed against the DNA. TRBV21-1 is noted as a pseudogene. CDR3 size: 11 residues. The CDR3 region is CASRGLREQYV. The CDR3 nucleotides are TGTGCCAGCAGGGGACTGAGAGAGCAGTACGTC.

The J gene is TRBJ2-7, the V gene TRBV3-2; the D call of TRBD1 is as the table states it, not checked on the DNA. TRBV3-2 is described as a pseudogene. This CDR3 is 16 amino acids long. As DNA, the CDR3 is TGTGCCAGCAGCCCGCCCCCGGAGGGGCATTCCTACGAGCAGTACTTC. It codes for CASSPPPEGHSYEQYF.

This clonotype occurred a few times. The CDR3 DNA follows: TGTGCCAGCAGCAATAGGGACAGGACAATTGGGGAGCTGTTTTTT. This sequence encodes CASSNRDRTIGELFF. The chain employs TRBV11-2 and TRBJ2-2, with 8 nucleotides matching TRBD1. Germline-derived CDR1 and CDR2 are SGHAT and FQNNGV. The CDR3 loop spans 15 amino acids. V was clipped by 5 bases and J by 8 bases; unmatched bases: 10.

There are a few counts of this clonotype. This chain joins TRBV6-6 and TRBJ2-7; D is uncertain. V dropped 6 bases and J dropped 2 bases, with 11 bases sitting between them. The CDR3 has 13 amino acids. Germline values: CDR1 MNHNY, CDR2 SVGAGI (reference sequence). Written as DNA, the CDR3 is TGTGCCAGCAGCCCCGGGCCTCCCTACGAGCAGTACGTC. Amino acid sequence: CASSPGPPYEQYV.